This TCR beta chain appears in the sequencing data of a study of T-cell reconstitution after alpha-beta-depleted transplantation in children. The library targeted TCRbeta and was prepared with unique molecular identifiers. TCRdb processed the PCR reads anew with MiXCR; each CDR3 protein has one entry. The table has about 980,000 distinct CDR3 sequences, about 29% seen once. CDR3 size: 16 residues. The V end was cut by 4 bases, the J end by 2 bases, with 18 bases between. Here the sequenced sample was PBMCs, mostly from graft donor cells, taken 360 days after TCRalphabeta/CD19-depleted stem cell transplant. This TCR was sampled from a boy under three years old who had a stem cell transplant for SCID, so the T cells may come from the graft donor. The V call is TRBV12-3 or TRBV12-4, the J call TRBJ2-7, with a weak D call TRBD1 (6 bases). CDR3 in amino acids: CASSSAVDRHAYEQYF. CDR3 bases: TGTGCCAGCAGTTCCGCTGTGGACAGACATGCCTACGAGCAGTACTTC.